Following are 30 T cell receptor beta chains from one sample sequenced in a study of cytomegalovirus exposure and HLA in healthy donors. 13 Jbeta primers and 60 Vbeta primers were used for the PCR. Sequenced by immunoSEQ multiplex PCR; TCRdb stores in-frame clones only, minus some. Of about 230,000 clones listed, around 80% were seen once; the top ten hold 0.58%. The sample taken for sequencing was PBMCs. The receptors were sampled from a woman in her thirties or forties in good health and CMV-seronegative.

The chain uses TRBV6-5 and TRBJ1-1; D unresolved. The germline V and J ends were trimmed by 6 bases and 4 bases, with 12 bases remaining between them. The germline V gene has CDR1 MNHEY and CDR2 SVGAGI. The CDR3 is 13 residues long. Here the CDR3 reads CASRSPYSTEAFF. In nucleotides, the CDR3 is TGTGCCAGCAGATCCCCTTATAGCACTGAAGCTTTCTTT.

The chain recombines TRBV30 with TRBJ1-3, with D maybe TRBD1 (5 bases). Looked up from germline, CDR1 is GTSNPN and CDR2 is SVGIG (reference sequence). The CDR3 extends over 13 amino acids. V was shortened by 4 bases and J by 0 bases, with 7 bases between the two germline ends. The CDR3 DNA follows: TGTGCCTGGACAGGGCTCTCTGGAAACACCATATATTTT. It is translated as CAWTGLSGNTIYF.

The genes are TRBV7-2 and TRBJ2-7, with D possibly being TRBD2 (6 bases). Germline loops: CDR1 SGHTA, CDR2 FQGNSA. V was shortened by 7 bases and J by 7 bases, with 17 bases between the two germline ends. CDR3 length: 13 residues. CDR3 region: CASTGTFFGEQYF. Written as DNA, the CDR3 is TGTGCCAGCACCGGGACTTTCTTTGGTGAGCAGTACTTC. The variable domain in full, completed from reference TRBV7-2 and TRBJ2-7, reads GAGVSQSPSNKVTEKGKDVELRCDPISGHTALYWYRQSLGQGLEFLIYFQGNSAPDKSGLPSDRFSAERTGGSVSTLTIQRTQQEDSAVYLCASTGTFFGEQYFGPGTRLTVT.

This clone turned up a few times. The chain is built from TRBV9 and TRBJ1-4, with 9 bases aligning to TRBD1. Trimming cost V 4 bases and J 3 bases; bases outside gene matches: 13. The V gene's germline CDR1 is SGDLS and CDR2 YYNGEE. The CDR3 is made up of 18 amino acids. The CDR3 sequence is CASSPRGDRVSANEKLFF. CDR3 bases: TGTGCCAGCAGCCCTCGGGGGGACAGGGTATCGGCTAATGAAAAACTGTTTTTT.

CDR3 in amino acids: CASSVGKGNDIQYF. The DNA of the CDR3 is TGTGCCAGCAGCGTAGGGAAGGGGAATGACATTCAGTACTTC. The rearrangement uses TRBV9 and TRBJ2-4, with a weak D call TRBD1 (5 bases). The CDR3 contains 14 residues. Between the trimmed V and J ends, which lost 0 bases and 8 bases, there was a span of 12 bases. Germline-derived CDR1 and CDR2 are SGDLS and YYNGEE.

This chain joins TRBV28 and TRBJ2-1, with 8 positions matching TRBD1. CDR1 is MDHEN, CDR2 SYDVKM, per germline. The CDR3 totals 15 residues. V shed 5 bases, J shed 3 bases, and the junction held 6 bases outside the gene matches. Here the CDR3 DNA reads TGTGCCAGCAGTACAGGGGGGTTCGGCTACAATGAGCAGTTCTTC. This gives the protein CASSTGGFGYNEQFF.

Concerning this clone itself: The same CDR3 can be traced to other DNA sequences in this sample. The rearrangement joins TRBV5-1 to TRBJ2-3; D not certain. The CDR3 has 14 residues. V lost 4 bases and J 3 bases, leaving 12 bases between the germline ends. The germline gives CDR1 SGHRS, CDR2 YFSETQ. The CDR3: CASSPGTATDTQYF. DNA of the CDR3: TGCGCCAGCAGCCCCGGTACAGCTACAGATACGCAGTATTTT. Using reference TRBV5-1 and TRBJ2-3 for the parts outside the CDR3, the full variable domain is KAGVTQTPRYLIKTRGQQVTLSCSPISGHRSVSWYQQTPGQGLQFLFEYFSETQRNKGNFPGRFSGRQFSNSRSEMNVSTLELGDSALYLCASSPGTATDTQYFGPGTRLTVL.

The DNA of the CDR3 is TGTGCCAGCAGTGATGGGCACCGACGATCCTACGAGCAGTACTTC. It encodes CASSDGHRRSYEQYF. The J gene is TRBJ2-7, the V gene TRBV6-1; D uncertain. This CDR3 is built from 15 residues. V was pared by 3 bases and J by 1 base, with 13 bases between. Germline V gene sequence: CDR1 MNHNS, CDR2 SASEGT.

J is TRBJ2-5 and V is TRBV5-4; 7 bases line up with TRBD1. Germline CDR1 is SGHNT and CDR2 is YYREEE (reference sequence). The CDR3 totals 15 residues. Unmatched junction bases numbered 9, after V lost 4 bases and J lost 3 bases. CDR3 coding DNA: TGTGCCAGCAGCCGAATCCCGGACAGGAAAGAGACCCAGTACTTC. Amino acid sequence: CASSRIPDRKETQYF.

The J gene is TRBJ1-5, the V gene TRBV6-5; 7 nucleotides match TRBD1. The germline CDR1 and CDR2 sequences are MNHEY and SVGAGI. V dropped 6 bases and J dropped 7; count of bases not matched to a gene: 9. The CDR3 contains 14 residues. In DNA, the CDR3 is TGTGCCAGCAGACACACCCGGACAGGACAGCCCCAGCATTTT. Translation: CASRHTRTGQPQHF.

The chain couples TRBV6-1 to TRBJ1-1; no clear D. From germline, CDR1 is MNHNS and CDR2 SASEGT. V lost 3 bases and J lost 3, with 8 bases in between. The CDR3 has 13 amino acids. CDR3 residues: CASSDTQYTEAFF. The CDR3 coding sequence is TGTGCCAGCAGTGACACACAGTACACTGAAGCTTTCTTT.

The chain combines TRBV7-8 with TRBJ1-5; TRBD1 is a possible D gene (5 bases). CDR3 size: 13 residues. Trimming took off 5 bases at V and 7 bases at J, with 12 bases between the two ends. CDR1 is SGHVS and CDR2 is FQNEAQ in the germline V gene. CDR3 DNA: TGTGCCAGCAGCCCCAGGGATAACCAGCCCCAGCATTTT. Its protein is CASSPRDNQPQHF.

The chain combines TRBV14 with TRBJ1-6; D perhaps matches TRBD1 (5 bases). The CDR3 is 15 residues long. The germline V and J ends were trimmed by 2 bases and 8 bases, with 13 bases remaining between them. The germline gives CDR1 SGHDN, CDR2 FVKESK. The CDR3 reads CASSQQGSLHSPLHF. The CDR3 coding sequence is TGTGCCAGCAGCCAACAGGGATCTCTCCATTCACCCCTCCACTTT.

The rearrangement uses TRBV6-5 and TRBJ1-2, with 10 bases lining up with TRBD1. From germline, CDR1 is MNHEY and CDR2 SVGAGI. Unmatched junction bases numbered 7, after V lost 5 bases and J lost 4 bases. The CDR3 length is 15 residues. The CDR3 loop is CASSTGGQGSYGYTF. The CDR3 nucleotides are TGTGCCAGCAGTACCGGGGGACAGGGGAGCTATGGCTACACCTTC.

This sequence joins TRBV27 and TRBJ2-2, with 13 positions matching TRBD2. The CDR3 extends over 18 amino acids. CDR1 and CDR2 (germline): MNHEY, SMNVEV (reference sequence). V trimming: 2 bases; J trimming: 6 bases; junction bases outside the gene matches: 9. Written as DNA, the CDR3 is TGTGCCAGCAGTTTACCCCAAAGACTAGCGGGGGGCCCCGGGGAGCTGTTTTTT. This sequence encodes CASSLPQRLAGGPGELFF.

The chain links TRBV7-6 to TRBJ1-4; perhaps TRBD1 as D (6 bases). The CDR3 spans 16 residues. Germline V gives CDR1 SGHVS, CDR2 FNYEAQ. V was pared by 5 bases and J by 0 bases, with 13 bases between. This CDR3 is CASSLGQLATNEKLFF. CDR3 in DNA: TGTGCCAGCAGCCTAGGACAGCTTGCAACTAATGAAAAACTGTTTTTT.

Only a few counts were recorded for this clone. The chain employs TRBV19 and TRBJ2-5; TRBD2 matches at 7 bases. J was trimmed by 7 bases and V by 5 bases; bases with no gene match: 22. From germline, CDR1 is LNHDA and CDR2 SQIVND (reference sequence). This CDR3 contains 18 residues. The CDR3 DNA reads as TGTGCCAGTAGTGTCCTCTCGTCCGCGACTGGTCCGGGGGGGACCCAGTACTTC. It specifies CASSVLSSATGPGGTQYF.

Points on this clone: In the same sample, other DNA sequences code for this CDR3. This chain links TRBV5-5 with TRBJ1-5, with 8 bases matching TRBD1. The germline V gene has CDR1 SGHKS and CDR2 YYEKEE (reference sequence). The CDR3 has 14 residues. The trim removed 2 bases at V and 7 bases at J, leaving 5 bases unmatched. In DNA form, the CDR3 reads TGTGCCAGCAGCTTAGGACAGGGTGGACAGCCCCAGCATTTT. Protein product: CASSLGQGGQPQHF.

The chain uses TRBV19 and TRBJ1-5, with D perhaps matching TRBD1 (6 bases). The CDR3 runs to 18 residues. V dropped 8 bases and J dropped 6 bases, with 29 bases sitting between them. In germline, CDR1 is LNHDA, CDR2 SQIVND (reference sequence). In DNA, the CDR3 is TGTGCCAGTGGTGGACCCGGGACAACGCGACCCTACGGTCAGCCCCAGCATTTT. This encodes CASGGPGTTRPYGQPQHF.

The rearrangement links TRBV29-1 to TRBJ2-2; D is undetermined. Germline CDR1 and CDR2: SQVTM and ANQGSEA. The ends were cut back, 6 bases at V and 7 bases at J, with 18 bases in the middle. The length of the CDR3 is 14 residues. The CDR3 here is CSVNIGRLGGELFF. In DNA form, the CDR3 reads TGCAGCGTAAACATCGGCAGGCTGGGCGGGGAGCTGTTTTTT.

There are a few counts of this clone. The CDR3 sequence: CASSGQQGDNSPLHF. The DNA for the CDR3 is TGTGCCAGCAGTGGACAACAGGGGGATAATTCACCCCTCCACTTT. The chain carries TRBV6-5 and TRBJ1-6; 8 bases fit TRBD1. Per germline, CDR1 MNHEY and CDR2 SVGAGI. The length of the CDR3 is 15 residues. Germline trimming cut 5 bases from V and 5 bases from J; bases unmatched to any gene: 5.

V gene TRBV2 combines with J gene TRBJ2-7, with 12 bases aligning to TRBD2. The CDR3 is 14 residues long. CDR1 and CDR2 from the germline V gene are SNHLY and FYNNEI. The trim removed 2 bases at V and 7 bases at J, leaving 3 bases unmatched. The CDR3 nucleotides read TGTGCCAGCAGTGAACTAGCGGGGGGGCAAGAGCAGTACTTC. Protein: CASSELAGGQEQYF.

The count of this clone is one. V and J are TRBV2 and TRBJ2-1; 8 nucleotides match TRBD2. From germline, CDR1 is SNHLY and CDR2 FYNNEI. The V segment lost 3 bases and the J segment 4 bases; nucleotides outside the gene matches: 8. The CDR3 runs 16 residues. CDR3 coding DNA: TGTGCCAGCAGTGACCCCATGGCGGGGGGTTACAATGAGCAGTTCTTC. It specifies CASSDPMAGGYNEQFF.

This clone has only one observation. The chain is built from TRBV14 and TRBJ1-4; D is undetermined. V was shortened by 2 bases and J by 7 bases, with 14 bases between the two germline ends. The CDR3 is 15 residues long. CDR1 and CDR2 from the germline V gene are SGHDN and FVKESK. In nucleotides, the CDR3 is TGTGCCAGCAGCCAACATACGGGGTCGAGTGAAAAACTGTTTTTT. Amino acids: CASSQHTGSSEKLFF.

In this sample, this clone turned up a few times. The gene calls are TRBV5-8 and TRBJ1-5, with D unclear. In germline, CDR1 is SGHTS, CDR2 YDEGEE. The length of the CDR3 is 15 residues. With 2 bases removed from V and 6 bases from J, the gap between germline ends came to 15 bases. This CDR3 reads CASSFPRIGFQPQHF. The CDR3 DNA is TGTGCCAGCAGCTTCCCCAGGATAGGTTTTCAGCCCCAGCATTTT.

This chain joins TRBV5-1 and TRBJ2-5; 9 nucleotides agree with TRBD2. The length of the CDR3 is 16 residues. Losses at the gene ends were 3 bases for V and 5 bases for J; bases not matched to a gene: 11. The V gene's germline CDR1 is SGHRS and CDR2 YFSETQ. The CDR3 loop is CASSYAGGPGRETQYF. CDR3 nucleotide sequence: TGCGCCAGCAGCTATGCGGGGGGGCCAGGGCGGGAGACCCAGTACTTC.

The gene calls are TRBV19 and TRBJ1-2; D is undetermined. The CDR3 runs 13 residues. Trimming pared 6 bases from V and 7 bases from J, leaving 15 bases between. CDR1 LNHDA and CDR2 SQIVND come from the germline V gene (reference sequence). The chain's CDR3 is CASSWRVSGGYTF. The CDR3 region has the DNA TGTGCCAGTAGCTGGAGGGTTTCGGGTGGCTACACCTTC. The entire variable domain, with the rest obtained from reference TRBV19 and TRBJ1-2, is as follows: DGGITQSPKYLFRKEGQNVTLSCEQNLNHDAMYWYRQDPGQGLRLIYYSQIVNDFQKGDIAEGYSVSREKKESFPLTVTSAQKNPTAFYLCASSWRVSGGYTFGSGTRLTVV.

The gene calls are TRBV4-2 and TRBJ2-7, with D possibly matching TRBD1 (6 bases). Germline assignment: CDR1 LGHNA and CDR2 YNFKEQ. The CDR3 has 14 amino acids. V gave up 1 base and J gave up 3 bases, with 10 bases separating them. In DNA, the CDR3 is TGTGCCAGCAGCCAAGCCGGACAGTACTACGAGCAGTACTTC. The encoded protein is CASSQAGQYYEQYF.

The chain has TRBV9 and TRBJ2-5; the D is unclear. The V end lost 4 bases, the J end lost 4 bases, and 20 bases lay between the germline ends. There are 16 residues in the CDR3. The germline CDR1 and CDR2 sequences are SGDLS and YYNGEE. CDR3 nucleotides: TGTGCCAGCAGCCCCCCGGTCCACGAGCTTGTAGAGACCCAGTACTTC. Protein product: CASSPPVHELVETQYF.

This clone was detected only once. The chain has TRBV29-1 and TRBJ2-6; TRBD1 agrees at 10 bases. CDR3 length: 17 residues. The germline CDR1 and CDR2 sequences are SQVTM and ANQGSEA. After removal of 5 bases from V and 0 bases from J, the junction contained 7 bases not matched to a gene. Here the CDR3 reads CSVFTGTGASGANVLTF. CDR3 nucleotide sequence: TGCAGCGTTTTTACCGGGACAGGGGCCTCTGGGGCCAACGTCCTGACTTTC.